Following are 5 T cell receptor beta chains from one sample sequenced in a study of T-cell reconstitution after alpha-beta-depleted transplantation in children. Molecular barcoding with unique molecular identifiers was used for the TCRbeta library. TCRdb re-called the PCR reads with MiXCR, one entry per CDR3 protein. The sample lists about 90,000 distinct CDR3 sequences; roughly 16% were seen once. The input for sequencing was PBMCs, mostly from graft donor cells, taken 180 days after TCRalphabeta/CD19-depleted stem cell transplant. The receptors come from a male patient under 10 years old who had a stem cell transplant for acute lymphoblastic leukemia, so the T cells may come from the graft donor.

The genes are TRBV11-2 and TRBJ1-1; D perhaps matches TRBD1 (5 bases). V dropped 0 bases and J dropped 4 bases, with 24 bases sitting between them. Germline CDR1 SGHAT, CDR2 FQNNGV. This CDR3 has 19 amino acids. Here the CDR3 DNA reads TGTGCCAGCAGCTTAGATAGAACAGGTAACTTAAGGATAAGCACTGAAGCTTTCTTT. Its protein is CASSLDRTGNLRISTEAFF.

This sequence joins TRBV6-5 and TRBJ2-7, with 8 bases fitting TRBD2. Germline V CDR1 and CDR2: MNHEY, SVGAGI. The CDR3 runs to 14 residues. J was trimmed by 3 bases and V by 4 bases; bases with no gene match: 5. The CDR3 sequence is CASSSGGFDYEQYF. CDR3 bases: TGTGCCAGCAGTTCGGGGGGGTTTGACTACGAGCAGTACTTC.

V is TRBV20-1 and J is TRBJ2-3; D gene ambiguous. Trimming stripped 2 bases from V and 0 bases from J, with 9 bases between. This CDR3 contains 14 residues. Germline lookup yields CDR1 DFQATT and CDR2 SNEGSKA (reference sequence). In DNA form, the CDR3 reads TGCAGTGCTAGACCCGGTACTAGCACAGATACGCAGTATTTT. Its translation: CSARPGTSTDTQYF.

The chain recombines TRBV12-3 or TRBV12-4 with TRBJ1-5, with unresolved D. This CDR3 is 16 amino acids long. V gave up 2 bases and J gave up 6 bases, with 17 bases separating them. Written as DNA, the CDR3 is TGTGCCAGCAGTTTAAACTCCTTAGAGAGGTCTCAGCCCCAGCATTTT. Protein product: CASSLNSLERSQPQHF.

This clonotype was observed a handful of times. V is TRBV27 and J is TRBJ2-1; 7 nucleotides align to TRBD1. The V and J ends lost 4 bases and 0 bases, in that order; junction bases with no gene match: 9. Germline CDR1 reads MNHEY; CDR2 reads SMNVEV (reference sequence). This CDR3 is built from 17 residues. CDR3 nucleotide sequence: TGTGCCAGCAGTTACCGGCTACAGGGGAGCTCCTACAATGAGCAGTTCTTC. This codes for CASSYRLQGSSYNEQFF.